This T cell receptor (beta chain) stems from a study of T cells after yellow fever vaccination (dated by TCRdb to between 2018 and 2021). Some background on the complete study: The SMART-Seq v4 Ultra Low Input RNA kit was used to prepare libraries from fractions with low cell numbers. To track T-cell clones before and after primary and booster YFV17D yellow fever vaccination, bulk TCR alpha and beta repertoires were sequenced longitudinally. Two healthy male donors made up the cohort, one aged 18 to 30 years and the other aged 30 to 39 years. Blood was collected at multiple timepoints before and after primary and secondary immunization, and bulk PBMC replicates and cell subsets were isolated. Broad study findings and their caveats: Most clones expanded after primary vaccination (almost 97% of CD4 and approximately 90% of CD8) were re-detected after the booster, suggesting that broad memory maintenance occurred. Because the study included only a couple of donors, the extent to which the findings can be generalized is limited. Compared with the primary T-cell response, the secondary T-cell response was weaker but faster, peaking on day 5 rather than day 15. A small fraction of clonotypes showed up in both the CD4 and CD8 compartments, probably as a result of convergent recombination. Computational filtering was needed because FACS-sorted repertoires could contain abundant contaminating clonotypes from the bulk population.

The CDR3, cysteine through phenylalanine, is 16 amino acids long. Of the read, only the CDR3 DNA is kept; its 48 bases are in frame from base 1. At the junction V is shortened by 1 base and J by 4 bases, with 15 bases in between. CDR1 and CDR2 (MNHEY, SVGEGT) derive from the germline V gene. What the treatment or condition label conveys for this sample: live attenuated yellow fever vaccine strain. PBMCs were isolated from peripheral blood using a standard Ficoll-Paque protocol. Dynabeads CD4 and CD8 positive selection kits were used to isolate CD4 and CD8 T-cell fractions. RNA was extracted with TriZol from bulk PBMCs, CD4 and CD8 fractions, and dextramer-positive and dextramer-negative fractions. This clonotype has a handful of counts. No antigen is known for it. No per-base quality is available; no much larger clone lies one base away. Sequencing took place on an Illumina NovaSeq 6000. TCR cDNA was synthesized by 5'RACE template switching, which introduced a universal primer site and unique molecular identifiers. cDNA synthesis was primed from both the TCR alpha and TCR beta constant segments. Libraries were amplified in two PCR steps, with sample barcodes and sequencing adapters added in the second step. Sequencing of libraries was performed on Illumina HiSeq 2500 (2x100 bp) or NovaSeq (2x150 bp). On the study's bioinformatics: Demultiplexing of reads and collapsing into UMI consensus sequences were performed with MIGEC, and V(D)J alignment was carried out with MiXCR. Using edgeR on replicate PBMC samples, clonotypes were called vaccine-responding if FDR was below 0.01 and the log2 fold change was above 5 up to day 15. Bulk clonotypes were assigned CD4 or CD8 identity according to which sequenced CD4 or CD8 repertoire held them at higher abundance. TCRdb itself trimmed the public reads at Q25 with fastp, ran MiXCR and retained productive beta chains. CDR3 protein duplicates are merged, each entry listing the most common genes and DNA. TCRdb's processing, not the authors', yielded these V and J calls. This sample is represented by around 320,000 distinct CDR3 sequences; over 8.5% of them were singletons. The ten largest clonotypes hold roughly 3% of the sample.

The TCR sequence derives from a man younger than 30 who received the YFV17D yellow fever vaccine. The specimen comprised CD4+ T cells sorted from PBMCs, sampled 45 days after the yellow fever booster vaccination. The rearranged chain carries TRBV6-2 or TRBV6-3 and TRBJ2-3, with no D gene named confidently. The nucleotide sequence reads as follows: TGTGCCAGCAGTTACTTGCCCTCTTATATGCCAGATACGCAGTATTTT. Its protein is CASSYLPSYMPDTQYF.